These 25 T cell receptor beta chains were sequenced from one sample in a study of T cells in Graves' hyperthyroidism and ophthalmopathy. Using RNA transcripts as the source, TCR beta CDR3 regions were amplified. Using the HTBI primer set, a first-round RT-PCR was run on the TCR CDR3. MiXCR, run by TCRdb on the multiplex PCR reads, gives a single entry per CDR3 protein. The sample has more than 600,000 distinct CDR3 sequences, about a sixth seen once. Material: blood. The receptors derive from a man aged 18 to 35 with Graves' hyperthyroidism.

The chain uses TRBV5-6 and TRBJ2-6; D not resolved. V lost 0 bases to trimming and J lost 2 bases, with 9 bases between them. Germline-derived CDR1 and CDR2 are SGHDT and YYEEEE. CDR3 length: 16 amino acids. CDR3 DNA sequence: TGTGCCAGCAGCTTGGGACCGAGAGCTGGGGCCAACGTCCTGACTTTC. It codes for CASSLGPRAGANVLTF.

The rearrangement links TRBV18 to TRBJ2-1; 14 nucleotides line up with TRBD2. Per the germline V gene, CDR1 is KGHSH and CDR2 is LQKENI. After removal of 0 bases from V and 10 bases from J, the junction contained 5 bases not matched to a gene. CDR3 length equals 16 residues. The CDR3 region is CASSPPTSGRAFEQFF. The CDR3 DNA reads TGTGCCAGCTCACCACCGACTAGCGGGAGGGCCTTCGAGCAGTTCTTC.

The chain carries TRBV15 and TRBJ1-5; 7 bases are a match to TRBD1. This CDR3 region has 15 residues. Germline V gives CDR1 LNHNV, CDR2 YYDKDF (reference sequence). J was trimmed by 2 bases and V by 1 base; bases with no gene match: 2. CDR3 region: CATSRGGQGNQPQHF. CDR3 DNA sequence: TGTGCCACCAGCAGAGGAGGACAGGGCAATCAGCCCCAGCATTTT.

In its sample, this clonotype was seen many times. J is TRBJ2-5 and V is TRBV20-1, with 10 bases identical to TRBD1. Germline V gene lookup returns CDR1 DFQATT and CDR2 SNEGSKA (reference sequence). V shed 5 bases, J shed 2 bases, and the junction held 5 bases outside the gene matches. This CDR3 spans 14 amino acids. The DNA of the CDR3 is TGCAGTGCTCCGACAGGGGGCTTACAAGAGACCCAGTACTTC. Protein sequence: CSAPTGGLQETQYF.

The V gene is TRBV5-6, the J gene TRBJ1-2, with unresolved D. Trimming cost V 5 bases and J 0 bases, with 8 bases left between them. The CDR3 spans 13 residues. From germline, CDR1 is SGHDT and CDR2 YYEEEE. The CDR3 region is CASRSLANYGYTF. As DNA, the CDR3 is TGTGCCAGCAGGTCGTTAGCTAACTATGGCTACACCTTC.

A remark on this clonotype: An end of the junction differs from the germline gene, which may be a read error. The rearrangement uses TRBV29-1 and TRBJ2-1; TRBD2 aligns across 7 bases. The CDR3 sequence is 19 residues long. Germline V gene data show CDR1 as SQVTM and CDR2 as ANQGSEA. In DNA form, the CDR3 reads TGCAGCGTTGAAGATCGGGCGGGAGTGATTTCCTTTTCCTACAATGAGCAGTCCTTC. Translated: CSVEDRAGVISFSYNEQSF.

V usage is TRBV9 and J usage is TRBJ1-5; the D gene is possibly TRBD1 (6 bases). Trimming stripped 4 bases from V and 5 bases from J, with 13 bases between. This CDR3 has 14 amino acids. Germline V gene data show CDR1 as SGDLS and CDR2 as YYNGEE. The CDR3 protein is CASSPGGGDQPQHF. CDR3 bases: TGTGCCAGCAGCCCCGGAGGGGGAGATCAGCCCCAGCATTTT.

This clonotype has a count of ten or more. The V gene is TRBV30, the J gene TRBJ2-7; 8 nucleotides align to TRBD2. The germline V gene encodes CDR1 GTSNPN and CDR2 SVGIG (reference sequence). After removal of 0 bases from V and 4 bases from J, the junction contained 5 bases not matched to a gene. The CDR3 has 14 amino acids. The CDR3: CAWSVGLAGYEQYF. CDR3 nucleotides: TGTGCCTGGAGTGTAGGGCTAGCGGGTTACGAGCAGTACTTC.

The table lists this clonotype with many counts. This sequence joins TRBV24-1 and TRBJ1-1, with a weak D call TRBD1 (5 bases). CDR3 length equals 12 residues. Trimming pared 4 bases from V and 7 bases from J, leaving 9 bases between. In germline, CDR1 is KGHDR, CDR2 SFDVKD. DNA of the CDR3: TGTGCCACCAGTGACCCGGGGGGTGAAGCTTTCTTT. Translation gives CATSDPGGEAFF.

This clonotype was seen a handful of times. The CDR3 nucleotides are TGTGCCAGCTCTGCCTCGGGACAGGGTATCGAGCAGTACTTC. As protein: CASSASGQGIEQYF. The chain recombines TRBV12-3 or TRBV12-4 with TRBJ2-7; TRBD1 aligns across 9 bases. This CDR3 spans 14 amino acids. Trimming at V came to 8 bases and at J to 6 bases, leaving 11 bases not matched to a gene.

CDR3 DNA: TGTGCCAGCAGCACCGTAGCGGAGACGCAGTATTTT. It codes for CASSTVAETQYF. The rearrangement links TRBV7-2 to TRBJ2-3, with D possibly being TRBD2 (6 bases). CDR1 is SGHTA, CDR2 FQGNSA, per germline. V dropped 5 bases and J dropped 9 bases, with 12 bases sitting between them. The CDR3 has 12 amino acids. The whole variable domain, remainder taken from reference TRBV7-2 and TRBJ2-3, is GAGVSQSPSNKVTEKGKDVELRCDPISGHTALYWYRQSLGQGLEFLIYFQGNSAPDKSGLPSDRFSAERTGGSVSTLTIQRTQQEDSAVYLCASSTVAETQYFGPGTRLTVL.

This clonotype was recorded at least ten times. This chain joins TRBV24-1 and TRBJ1-5; D is unresolved. The germline gives CDR1 KGHDR, CDR2 SFDVKD. The CDR3 totals 13 residues. With 5 bases removed from V and 2 bases from J, the gap between germline ends came to 6 bases. This CDR3 reads CATSAMGNQPQHF. CDR3 in DNA: TGTGCCACCAGTGCGATGGGCAATCAGCCCCAGCATTTT.

In its sample, this clonotype was seen many times. The rearrangement uses TRBV28 and TRBJ1-5; D uncertain. Trimming left V 2 bases short and J 3 bases short, with 11 bases between. The CDR3 runs to 15 residues. The germline CDR1 and CDR2 sequences are MDHEN and SYDVKM. CDR3 DNA sequence: TGTGCCAGCAGTTTAGGTGGACGCCCCAATCAGCCCCAGCATTTT. Its translation: CASSLGGRPNQPQHF.

This clonotype was detected only a few times. This CDR3 is CSAEGSVAGEKSYNEQFF. The CDR3 region has the DNA TGCAGCGCCGAAGGAAGTGTGGCCGGGGAGAAGTCCTACAATGAGCAGTTCTTC. The gene calls are TRBV29-1 and TRBJ2-1; weak D call: TRBD2 (5 bases). Germline loops: CDR1 SQVTM, CDR2 ANQGSEA. V was clipped by 7 bases and J by 1 base, with 26 bases between them. The CDR3 contains 18 residues.

This chain links TRBV4-1 with TRBJ1-5; D not certain. Germline V lookup: CDR1 MGHRA, CDR2 YSYEKL. V dropped 3 bases and J dropped 6 bases, with 12 bases sitting between them. The CDR3 runs 14 residues. The CDR3 sequence is CASSQYGVGQPQHF. CDR3 nucleotide sequence: TGCGCCAGCAGCCAGTACGGGGTTGGTCAGCCCCAGCATTTT.

The chain is built from TRBV4-1 and TRBJ2-7, with 10 positions matching TRBD2. Germline V lookup: CDR1 MGHRA, CDR2 YSYEKL. This CDR3 comprises 18 residues. J gave up 1 base and V 2 bases, and 11 bases lay outside the gene matches. CDR3 sequence reads: CASSQLLTTSGSSYEQYF. The CDR3 nucleotides are TGCGCCAGCAGCCAACTTTTGACGACTAGCGGGTCTTCCTACGAGCAGTACTTC.

V is TRBV6-2 or TRBV6-3 and J is TRBJ2-3; perhaps D is TRBD1 or TRBD2 (6 bases each). The V and J ends lost 6 bases and 2 bases respectively, with 9 bases between them. In germline, CDR1 is MNHEY, CDR2 SVGEGT. This CDR3 region has 13 residues. The CDR3 DNA sequence: TGTGCCAGCAGGAGGGGGGCCACAGATACGCAGTATTTT. This encodes CASRRGATDTQYF.

The V and J genes are TRBV20-1 and TRBJ2-5; TRBD2 is a possible D gene (5 bases). The CDR3 extends over 12 amino acids. The germline V gene encodes CDR1 DFQATT and CDR2 SNEGSKA (reference sequence). V was cut by 5 bases and J by 1 base, with 8 bases left in between. The CDR3 region is CSAGLAQETQYF. CDR3 in DNA: TGCAGTGCTGGGCTAGCCCAAGAGACCCAGTACTTC.

V is TRBV9 and J is TRBJ2-5, with 11 bases fitting TRBD2. Germline CDR1 SGDLS, CDR2 YYNGEE. The CDR3 is made up of 16 amino acids. J was trimmed by 5 bases and V by 3 bases; bases with no gene match: 9. The CDR3 here is CASSGPQTSGAETQYF. In DNA, the CDR3 is TGTGCCAGCAGCGGGCCTCAGACTAGCGGGGCGGAGACCCAGTACTTC.

In its sample, this clonotype was seen a few times. The CDR3 sequence: CASSFPSGSQERTDTQYF. The CDR3 bases are TGTGCCAGCAGCTTCCCCAGCGGGAGCCAAGAACGCACAGATACGCAGTATTTT. The chain employs TRBV7-8 and TRBJ2-3; 8 positions match TRBD2. J gave up 1 base and V 3 bases, and 12 bases lay outside the gene matches. CDR3 length equals 18 residues. The germline CDR1 and CDR2 sequences are SGHVS and FQNEAQ.

This clonotype has ten or more counts. The J gene is TRBJ2-5, the V gene TRBV29-1; D remains ambiguous. V was shortened by 1 base and J by 5 bases, with 11 bases between the two germline ends. The CDR3 covers 13 residues. In germline, CDR1 is SQVTM, CDR2 ANQGSEA. The CDR3 here is CSVEAPRLETQYF. The CDR3 DNA reads as TGCAGCGTTGAAGCCCCCCGACTGGAGACCCAGTACTTC.

The V and J genes are TRBV29-1 and TRBJ1-2; D is perhaps TRBD1 (5 bases). Trimming left V 5 bases short and J 0 bases short, with 13 bases between. The length of the CDR3 is 14 residues. Germline-derived CDR1 and CDR2 are SQVTM and ANQGSEA. The chain's CDR3 is CSVISGGTNYGYTF. CDR3 nucleotide sequence: TGCAGCGTTATATCGGGGGGGACTAACTATGGCTACACCTTC.

This clonotype was found a few times. This chain uses TRBV5-1 with TRBJ2-1; D gene unclear. Germline CDR1 and CDR2: SGHRS and YFSETQ. The V end lost 9 bases, the J end lost 8 bases, and 15 bases lay between the germline ends. This CDR3 comprises 12 residues. CDR3 in DNA: TGCGCCACAAGATTTAACAGAGATGAGCAGTTCTTC. It is translated as CATRFNRDEQFF.

This clonotype has a count of ten or more. This chain connects TRBV27 to TRBJ2-3, with D tentatively TRBD2 (5 bases). Germline CDR1 reads MNHEY; CDR2 reads SMNVEV (reference sequence). Trimming shortened V by 2 bases and J by 0 bases, and 12 bases separated the two germline ends. This CDR3 spans 16 amino acids. CDR3 nucleotide sequence: TGTGCCAGCAGTTTAGGAGCGGATGCTAGCACAGATACGCAGTATTTT. As protein: CASSLGADASTDTQYF.

The sample holds many counts of this clonotype. V and J are TRBV5-1 and TRBJ2-7; 11 bases agree with TRBD1. Germline values: CDR1 SGHRS, CDR2 YFSETQ. The CDR3 consists of 13 residues. The trim removed 3 bases at V and 5 bases at J, leaving 1 base unmatched. The CDR3 here is CASSWGQGDEQYF. The CDR3 DNA follows: TGCGCCAGCAGCTGGGGACAGGGGGACGAGCAGTACTTC. Looking up the rest from reference TRBV5-1 and TRBJ2-7 gives the full variable domain: KAGVTQTPRYLIKTRGQQVTLSCSPISGHRSVSWYQQTPGQGLQFLFEYFSETQRNKGNFPGRFSGRQFSNSRSEMNVSTLELGDSALYLCASSWGQGDEQYFGPGTRLTVT.